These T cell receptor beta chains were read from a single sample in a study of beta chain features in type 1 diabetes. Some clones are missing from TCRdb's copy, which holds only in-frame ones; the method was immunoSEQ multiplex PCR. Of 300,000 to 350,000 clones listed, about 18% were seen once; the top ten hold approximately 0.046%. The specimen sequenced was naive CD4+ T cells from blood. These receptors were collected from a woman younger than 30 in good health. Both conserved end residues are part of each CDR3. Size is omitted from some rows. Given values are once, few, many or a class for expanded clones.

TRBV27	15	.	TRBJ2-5	CASSSPGQGRETQYF
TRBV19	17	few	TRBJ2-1	CASSSTSRPSSYNEQFF
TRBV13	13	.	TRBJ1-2	CASSLRFSLGYTF
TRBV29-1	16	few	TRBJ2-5	CSVEDPRLAGAKTQYF
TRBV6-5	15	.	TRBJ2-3	CASSYTSPAVDTQYF
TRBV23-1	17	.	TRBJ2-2	CASSTNRDNTNTGELFF
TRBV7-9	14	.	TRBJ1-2	CASSLADRGYGYTF
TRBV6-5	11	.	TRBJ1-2	CATWTGYGYTF
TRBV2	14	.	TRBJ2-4	CASREGLAKNIQYF
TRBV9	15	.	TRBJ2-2	CASSVGDRSTGELFF
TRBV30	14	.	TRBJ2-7	CAWKRRGQRYEQYF
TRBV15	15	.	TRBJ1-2	CATSSPGQRVYGYTF
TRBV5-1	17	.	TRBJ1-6	CASSFQVGTGGNSPLHF
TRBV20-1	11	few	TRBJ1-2	CSAPGVYGYTF
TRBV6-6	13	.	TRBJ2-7	CASEVGSSYEQYF
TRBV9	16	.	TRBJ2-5	CASSVGTSGSRETQYF
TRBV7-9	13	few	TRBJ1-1	CASSQDRLGEAFF
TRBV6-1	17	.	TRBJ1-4	CASSGGNREIVGEKLFF
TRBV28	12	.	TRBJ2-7	CASKAGETEQYF
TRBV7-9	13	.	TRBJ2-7	CASSLGPSYEQYF
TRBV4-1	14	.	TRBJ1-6	CASSQDKLDSPLHF
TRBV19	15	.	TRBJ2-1	CASSIVYRGANEQFF
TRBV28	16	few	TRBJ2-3	CASSLGLALNKRTQYF
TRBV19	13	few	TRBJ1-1	CASSSQGSTEAFF
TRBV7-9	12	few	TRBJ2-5	CASSWTKETQYF
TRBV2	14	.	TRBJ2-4	CASSTTAYLNIQYF
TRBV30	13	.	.	CAWKVAGNYEQYF
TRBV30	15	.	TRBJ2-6	CACHRGSSGANVLTF
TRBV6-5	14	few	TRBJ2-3	CASSYQKEADTQYF
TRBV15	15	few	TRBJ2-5	CATSRSPTGQETQYF
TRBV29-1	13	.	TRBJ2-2	CSVEPRATGELFF
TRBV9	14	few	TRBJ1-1	CASSVGTVNTEAFF
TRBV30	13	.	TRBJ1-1	CAWSVVLGTEAFF
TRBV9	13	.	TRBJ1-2	CASSLAGNYGYTF
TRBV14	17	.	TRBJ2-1	CASSQVKSSGRVNEQFF
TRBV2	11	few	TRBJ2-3	CASSLTDTQYF
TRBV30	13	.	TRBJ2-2	CAWSIGQTGELFF
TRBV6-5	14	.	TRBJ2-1	CASSPWRGDDEQFF
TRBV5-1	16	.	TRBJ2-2	CASSPRGGRDAGELFF
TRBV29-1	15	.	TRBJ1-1	CSVRRSPLMNTEAFF
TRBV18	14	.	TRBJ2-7	CASSRGGQTYEQYF
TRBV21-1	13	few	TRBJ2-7	CASSPLGPYEQYF
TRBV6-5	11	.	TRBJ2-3	CASSQSDTQYF
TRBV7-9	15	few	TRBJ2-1	CASSSKGTPYNEQFF
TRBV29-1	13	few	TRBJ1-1	CSVEETENTEAFF
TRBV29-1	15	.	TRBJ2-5	CSVSGGTWGQETQYF
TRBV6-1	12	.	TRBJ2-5	CASNGRGETQYF
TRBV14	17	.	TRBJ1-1	CASSPGTWGTRNTEAFF
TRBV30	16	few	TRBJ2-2	CAWSDRAGRVTGELFF
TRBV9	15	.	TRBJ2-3	CASSVGPGGTDTQYF
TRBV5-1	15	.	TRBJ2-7	CASSPPGTGLNEQYF
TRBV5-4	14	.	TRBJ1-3	CASSLDNSGNTIYF
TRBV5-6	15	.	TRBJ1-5	CASSLVGTRVQPQHF